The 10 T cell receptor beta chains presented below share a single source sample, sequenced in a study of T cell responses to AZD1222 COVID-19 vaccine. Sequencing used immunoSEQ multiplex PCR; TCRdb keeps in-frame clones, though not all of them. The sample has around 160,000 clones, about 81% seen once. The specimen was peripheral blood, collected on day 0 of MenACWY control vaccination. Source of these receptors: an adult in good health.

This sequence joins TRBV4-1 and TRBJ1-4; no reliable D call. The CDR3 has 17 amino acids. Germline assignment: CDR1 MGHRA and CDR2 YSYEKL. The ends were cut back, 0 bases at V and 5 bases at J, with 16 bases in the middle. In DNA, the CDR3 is TGCGCCAGCAGCCAAGAAGAAGGTGGTGGGAAAAATGAAAAACTGTTTTTT. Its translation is CASSQEEGGGKNEKLFF.

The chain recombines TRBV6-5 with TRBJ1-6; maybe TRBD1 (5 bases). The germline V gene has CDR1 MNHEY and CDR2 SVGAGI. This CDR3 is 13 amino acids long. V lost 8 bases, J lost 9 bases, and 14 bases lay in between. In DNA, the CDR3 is TGTGCCAGCCACGGGGGATTGGGTTCACCCCTCCACTTT. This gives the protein CASHGGLGSPLHF.

CDR3 sequence reads: CARSPDRQGNQPQHF. CDR3 sequence (DNA): TGTGCCAGAAGCCCGGATCGACAAGGCAATCAGCCCCAGCATTTT. The chain links TRBV5-3 to TRBJ1-5; D is unclear. TRBV5-3 is an ORF, with its function uncertain. The CDR3 length is 15 residues. Trimming removed 4 bases from V and 2 bases from J, with 13 bases in between.

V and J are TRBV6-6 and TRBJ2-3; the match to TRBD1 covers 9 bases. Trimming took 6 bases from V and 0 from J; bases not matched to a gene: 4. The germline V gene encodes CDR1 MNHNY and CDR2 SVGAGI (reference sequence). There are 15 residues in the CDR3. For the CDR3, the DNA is TGTGCCAGCAGGTACGGACAGGGGAGCACAGATACGCAGTATTTT. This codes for CASRYGQGSTDTQYF.

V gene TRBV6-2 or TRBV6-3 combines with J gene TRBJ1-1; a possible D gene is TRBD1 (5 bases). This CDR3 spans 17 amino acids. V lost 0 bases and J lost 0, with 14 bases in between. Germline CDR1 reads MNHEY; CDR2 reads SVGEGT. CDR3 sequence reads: CASSYSIQGSVNTEAFF. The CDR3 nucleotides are TGTGCCAGCAGTTACTCGATCCAGGGCAGCGTGAACACTGAAGCTTTCTTT.

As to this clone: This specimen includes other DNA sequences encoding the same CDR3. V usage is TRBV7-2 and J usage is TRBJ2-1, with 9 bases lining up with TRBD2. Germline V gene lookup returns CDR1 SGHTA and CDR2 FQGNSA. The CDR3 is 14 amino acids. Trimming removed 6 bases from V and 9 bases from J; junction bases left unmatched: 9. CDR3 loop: CASSLVGLAGEQFF. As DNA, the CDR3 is TGTGCCAGCAGTCTAGTGGGACTAGCTGGTGAGCAGTTCTTC.

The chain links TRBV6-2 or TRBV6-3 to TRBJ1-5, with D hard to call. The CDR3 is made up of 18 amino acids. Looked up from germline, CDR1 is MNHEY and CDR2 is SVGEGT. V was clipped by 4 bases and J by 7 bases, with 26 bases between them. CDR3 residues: CASSFFPGTSNPIQPQHF. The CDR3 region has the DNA TGTGCCAGCAGTTTTTTCCCGGGAACCAGTAACCCTATCCAGCCCCAGCATTTT.

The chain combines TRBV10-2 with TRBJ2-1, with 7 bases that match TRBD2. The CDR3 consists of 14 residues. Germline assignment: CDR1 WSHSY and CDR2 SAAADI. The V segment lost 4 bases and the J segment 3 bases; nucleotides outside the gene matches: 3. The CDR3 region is CASSATGGYNEQFF. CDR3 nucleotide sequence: TGCGCCAGCAGTGCGACGGGGGGCTACAATGAGCAGTTCTTC.

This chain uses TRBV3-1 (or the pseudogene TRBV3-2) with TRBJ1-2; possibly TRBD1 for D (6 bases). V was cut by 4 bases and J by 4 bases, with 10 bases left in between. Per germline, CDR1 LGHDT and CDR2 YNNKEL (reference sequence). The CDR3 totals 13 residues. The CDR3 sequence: CASSRGRLYGYTF. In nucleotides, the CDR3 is TGTGCCAGCAGCCGGGGGCGGCTCTATGGCTACACCTTC.

The chain's CDR3 is CASSRPITDTQYF. The CDR3 coding sequence is TGTGCCAGCAGTCGCCCCATCACAGATACGCAGTATTTT. V and J are TRBV28 and TRBJ2-3; D is unclear. The CDR3 has 13 residues. The V gene lost 5 bases and the J gene lost 2 bases, with 8 bases spanning the gap. Germline CDR1 is MDHEN and CDR2 is SYDVKM.